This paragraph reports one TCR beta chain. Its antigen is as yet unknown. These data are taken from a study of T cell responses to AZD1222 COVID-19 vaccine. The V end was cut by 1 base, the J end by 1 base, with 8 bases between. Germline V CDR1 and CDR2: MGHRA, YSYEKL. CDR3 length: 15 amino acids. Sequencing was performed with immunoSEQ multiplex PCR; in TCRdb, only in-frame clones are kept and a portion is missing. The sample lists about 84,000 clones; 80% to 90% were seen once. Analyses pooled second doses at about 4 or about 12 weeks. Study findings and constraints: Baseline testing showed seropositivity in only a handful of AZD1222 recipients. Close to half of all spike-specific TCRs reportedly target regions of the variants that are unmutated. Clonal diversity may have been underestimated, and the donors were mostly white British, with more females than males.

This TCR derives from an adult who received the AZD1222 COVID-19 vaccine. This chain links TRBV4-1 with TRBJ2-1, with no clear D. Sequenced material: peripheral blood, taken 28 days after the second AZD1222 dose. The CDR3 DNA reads TGCGCCAGCAGCCAAGGCGGCCAGTCCTACAATGAGCAGTTCTTC. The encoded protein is CASSQGGQSYNEQFF.